Below, one TCR beta chain is given with its context. These data come from a study of blood T cell repertoires in COVID-19. Study background: Sites in the United States, Italy and Spain provided acute and convalescent COVID-19 samples. PBMCs, B-cell-depleted T cells, or T cells provided the cDNA or gDNA that made up the material.

In the authors' workflow: The authors estimated nucleated cell counts from reference gene primer amplification. Some clones are missing from TCRdb's copy, which holds only in-frame ones; the method was immunoSEQ multiplex PCR. V and J calls and clone size come straight from that table; D and trimming were deduced from the DNA. Among about 120,000 clones listed, roughly nine tenths were seen once. Trimming at V came to 5 bases and at J to 1 base, leaving 3 bases not matched to a gene. Germline loops: CDR1 MRHNA, CDR2 SNTAGT. The CDR3 runs to 15 residues. Sequencing input: peripheral blood. The sequence was collected from a man aged 65 to 79 with active or convalescent COVID-19. This chain uses TRBV6-4 with TRBJ2-3; 10 bases agree with TRBD1. The CDR3 sequence is CASSTGTGGTDTQYF. The DNA for the CDR3 is TGTGCCAGCAGTACCGGGACAGGGGGCACAGATACGCAGTATTTT.